These 5 T cell receptor beta chains originate from one sample sequenced in a study of shared clonotypes between healthy human individuals. Assay: immunoSEQ multiplex PCR; the TCRdb copy retains only in-frame clones and omits some. The table includes 1,400,000 or so clones, roughly 98.5% detected once. The sequencing input was naive CD4+ T cells sorted from blood. Sample subset: CD45RA+ positively selected. The source is a man aged 25 to 40 in good health.

The chain is built from TRBV10-3 and TRBJ1-2; 7 bases align to TRBD1. CDR3 length: 12 residues. Trimming at V came to 3 bases and at J to 8 bases, leaving 3 bases not matched to a gene. Germline CDR1 is ENHRY and CDR2 is SYGVKD. The CDR3 is CAISEGGYGYTF. In DNA, the CDR3 is TGTGCCATCAGTGAAGGGGGCTACGGCTACACCTTC.

The V call is TRBV2, the J call TRBJ2-3, with 8 bases that match TRBD1. This CDR3 has 14 residues. Germline V lookup: CDR1 SNHLY, CDR2 FYNNEI. The J segment lost 4 bases and the V segment lost 6 bases, leaving 6 bases of the junction unmatched. CDR3 DNA sequence: TGTGCCAGCAGACCCCAGGGGGCCGCAGATACGCAGTATTTT. Translated, it gives CASRPQGAADTQYF.

The chain is built from TRBV27 and TRBJ1-2; D unclear. The CDR3 is made up of 15 amino acids. Trimming cost V 1 base and J 4 bases, with 13 bases left between them. Germline CDR1 and CDR2: MNHEY and SMNVEV (reference sequence). CDR3 sequence (DNA): TGTGCCAGCAGTTTATTCCGCGGGAGAAGCTATGGCTACACCTTC. This sequence encodes CASSLFRGRSYGYTF.

The chain carries TRBV29-1 and TRBJ2-5; 7 nucleotides match TRBD2. Germline V gene data show CDR1 as SQVTM and CDR2 as ANQGSEA. CDR3 length: 13 amino acids. With V trimmed by 4 bases and J by 2 bases, 4 bases remained unmatched. Here the CDR3 reads CSVATGLQETQYF. CDR3 DNA: TGCAGCGTTGCGACGGGACTACAAGAGACCCAGTACTTC.

This clone was observed once. The chain couples TRBV6-5 to TRBJ2-7, with TRBD2 matching 9 bases. Germline assignment: CDR1 MNHEY and CDR2 SVGAGI. The CDR3 contains 15 residues. V was pared by 5 bases and J by 3 bases, with 8 bases of the junction left unmatched. CDR3: CASSPLAGVFYEQYF. CDR3 in DNA: TGTGCCAGCAGTCCCTTAGCGGGAGTGTTCTACGAGCAGTACTTC.